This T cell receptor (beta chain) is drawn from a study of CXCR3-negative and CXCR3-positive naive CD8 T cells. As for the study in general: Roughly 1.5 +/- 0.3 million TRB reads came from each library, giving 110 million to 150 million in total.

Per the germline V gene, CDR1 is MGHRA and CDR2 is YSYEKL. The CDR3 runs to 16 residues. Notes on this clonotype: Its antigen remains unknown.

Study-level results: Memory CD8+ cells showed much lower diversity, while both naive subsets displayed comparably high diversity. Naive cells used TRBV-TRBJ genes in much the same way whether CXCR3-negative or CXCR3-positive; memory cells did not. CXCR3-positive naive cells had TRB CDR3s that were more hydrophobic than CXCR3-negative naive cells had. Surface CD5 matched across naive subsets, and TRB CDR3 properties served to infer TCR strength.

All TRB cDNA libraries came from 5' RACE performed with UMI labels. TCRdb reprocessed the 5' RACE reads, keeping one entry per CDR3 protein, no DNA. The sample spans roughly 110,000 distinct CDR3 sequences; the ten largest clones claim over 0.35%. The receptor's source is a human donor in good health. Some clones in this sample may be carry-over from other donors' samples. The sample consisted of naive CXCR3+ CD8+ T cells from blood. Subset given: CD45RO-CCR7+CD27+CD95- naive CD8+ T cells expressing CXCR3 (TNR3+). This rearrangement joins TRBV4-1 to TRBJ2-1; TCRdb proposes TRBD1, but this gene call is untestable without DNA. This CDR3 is CASSQDKSRGRYEQFF.